This T cell receptor (beta chain) was captured in a study of radiotherapy plus CTLA-4 blockade in lung cancer. Overall study: Around 18% of enrolled patients responded objectively, and about 31% had disease control.

The protocol was immunoSEQ multiplex PCR, while the TCRdb copy is restricted to in-frame clones and leaves out a portion. The table shows approximately 48,000 clones, with around four fifths occurring only once. Study results and limitations: Expansion in blood of tumor-derived TCR clones was seen after radiotherapy plus ipilimumab. The best predictor of response was reported to be early blood T cell clone dynamics, with interferon-beta.

On this clone: What it binds is unknown.

The TCR comes from a human donor with non-small cell lung cancer whose response to radiotherapy plus ipilimumab could not be evaluated. The specimen comprised peripheral blood, sampled from a patient treated with radiotherapy plus ipilimumab.

The CDR3 DNA follows: TGTGCCAGCAGTGAGGTTCGGGTCGAGCAGTACTTC. Translating gives CASSEVRVEQYF. The chain combines TRBV2 with TRBJ2-7; D gene uncertain. There are 12 residues in the CDR3. Between the trimmed V and J ends, which lost 3 bases and 6 bases, there was a span of 9 bases. Germline V lookup: CDR1 SNHLY, CDR2 FYNNEI.